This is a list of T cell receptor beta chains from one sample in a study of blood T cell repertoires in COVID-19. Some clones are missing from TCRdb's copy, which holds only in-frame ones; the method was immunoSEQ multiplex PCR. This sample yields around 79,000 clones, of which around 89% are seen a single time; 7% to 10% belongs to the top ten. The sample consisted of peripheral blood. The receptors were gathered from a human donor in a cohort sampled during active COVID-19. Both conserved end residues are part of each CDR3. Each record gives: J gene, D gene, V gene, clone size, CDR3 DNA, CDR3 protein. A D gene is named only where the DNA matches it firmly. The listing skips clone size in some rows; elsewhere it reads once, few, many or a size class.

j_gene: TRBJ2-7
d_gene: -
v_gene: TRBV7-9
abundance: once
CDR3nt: TGTGCCAGCAGCACTTCCATCGACGAGCAGTACTTC
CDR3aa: CASSTSIDEQYF

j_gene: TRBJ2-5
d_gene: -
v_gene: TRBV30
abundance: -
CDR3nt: TGTGCCTGGATTCTTAGCTTGGAGACCCAGTACTTC
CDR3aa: CAWILSLETQYF

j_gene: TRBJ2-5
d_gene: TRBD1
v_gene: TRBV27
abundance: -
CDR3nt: TGTGCCAGCAGCGGTAAACAGGGGGCAAGGTGGGAGACCCAGTACTTC
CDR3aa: CASSGKQGARWETQYF

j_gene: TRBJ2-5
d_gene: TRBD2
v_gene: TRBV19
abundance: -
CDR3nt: TGTGCCAGTAGTATTGGGACTAGCGGGAAAGAGACCCAGTACTTC
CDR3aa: CASSIGTSGKETQYF

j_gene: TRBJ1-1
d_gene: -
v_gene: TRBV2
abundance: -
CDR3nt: TGTGCCAGCAGAGGACACCCGAACACTGAAGCTTTCTTT
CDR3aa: CASRGHPNTEAFF

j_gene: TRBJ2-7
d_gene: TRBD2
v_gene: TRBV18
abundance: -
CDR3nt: TGTGCCAGCTCGAGAGGCGGGGGGTCCGAGCAGTACTTC
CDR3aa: CASSRGGGSEQYF

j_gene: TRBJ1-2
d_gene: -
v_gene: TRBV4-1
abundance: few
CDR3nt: TGCGCCAGCAGCCAAGACAGTTTTTCCGGGTGCACCTTC
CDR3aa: CASSQDSFSGCTF

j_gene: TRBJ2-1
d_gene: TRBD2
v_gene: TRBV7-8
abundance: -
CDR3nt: TGTGCCAGCAGCTTGCCCAGCGGGGGGGCCAGAGAGCAGTTCTTC
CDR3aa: CASSLPSGGAREQFF

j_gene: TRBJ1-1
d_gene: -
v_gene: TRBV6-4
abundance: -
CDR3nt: TGTGCCAGCAGTGACACCGGACAGCCGGGAACTGTAGCTTTCTTT
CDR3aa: CASSDTGQPGTVAFF

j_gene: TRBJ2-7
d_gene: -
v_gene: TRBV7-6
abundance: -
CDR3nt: TGTGCCAGCAGCCCATCGGACATATCGTACGAGCAGTACTTC
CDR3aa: CASSPSDISYEQYF

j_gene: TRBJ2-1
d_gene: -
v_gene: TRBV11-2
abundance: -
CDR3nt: TGTGCCAGCAGCTCCACTTCGGGCTACAATGAGCAGTTCTTC
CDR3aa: CASSSTSGYNEQFF

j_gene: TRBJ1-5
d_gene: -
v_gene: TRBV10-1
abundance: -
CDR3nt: TGCGCCAGCAGTGACTTAGGAGATATTAGCAATCAGCCCCAGCATTTT
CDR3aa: CASSDLGDISNQPQHF

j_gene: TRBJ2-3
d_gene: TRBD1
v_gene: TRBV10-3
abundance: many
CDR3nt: TGTGCCATCAGTGAGTCCGGGACAGCCACAGATACGCAGTATTTT
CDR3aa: CAISESGTATDTQYF

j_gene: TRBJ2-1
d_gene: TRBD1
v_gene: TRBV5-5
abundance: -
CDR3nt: TGTGCCAGCAGCTTGGTTTGGGACAGGGACAATGAGCAGTTCTTC
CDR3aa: CASSLVWDRDNEQFF

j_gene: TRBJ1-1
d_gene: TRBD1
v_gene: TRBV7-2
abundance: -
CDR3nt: TGTGCCAGCAGCTTAAGGGGACAGCTCAACACTGAAGCTTTCTTT
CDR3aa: CASSLRGQLNTEAFF

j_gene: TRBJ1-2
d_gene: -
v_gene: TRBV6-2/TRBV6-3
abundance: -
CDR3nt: TGTGCCAGCAGTCCCCGGAGGGCCCCTTATTATGGCTACACCTTC
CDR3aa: CASSPRRAPYYGYTF

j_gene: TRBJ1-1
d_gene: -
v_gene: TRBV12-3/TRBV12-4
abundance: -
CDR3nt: TGTGCCAGCAGTCTCGGGACACAGTATGAAGCTTTCTTT
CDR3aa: CASSLGTQYEAFF

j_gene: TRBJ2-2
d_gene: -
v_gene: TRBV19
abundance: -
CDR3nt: TGTGCCAGTAGACAGATAATCACCGGGGAGCTGTTTTTT
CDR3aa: CASRQIITGELFF

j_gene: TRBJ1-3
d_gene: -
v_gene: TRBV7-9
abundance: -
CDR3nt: TGTGCCAGCAGCCCAAGGGGCGGCCGCTCTGGAAACACCATATATTTT
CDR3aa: CASSPRGGRSGNTIYF

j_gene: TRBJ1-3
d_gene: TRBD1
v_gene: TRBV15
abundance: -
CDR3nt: TGTGCCACCAGCAGTGGGCAGGGGGCGGGAAACACCATATATTTT
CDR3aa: CATSSGQGAGNTIYF

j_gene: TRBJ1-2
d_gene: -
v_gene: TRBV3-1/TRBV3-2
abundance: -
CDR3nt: TGTGCCAGCAGCCAAGATCAGGGTTTTGGGAAGGACCACATTTCTTATGGCTACACCTTC
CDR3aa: CASSQDQGFGKDHISYGYTF

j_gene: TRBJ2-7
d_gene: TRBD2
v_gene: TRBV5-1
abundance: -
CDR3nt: TGCGCCAGCAGCTTGTCGGGGGGCTCCTACGAGCAGTACTTC
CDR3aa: CASSLSGGSYEQYF

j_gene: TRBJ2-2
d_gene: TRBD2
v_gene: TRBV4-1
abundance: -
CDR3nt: TGCGCCAGCAGCCAAGCGGGGGGGCCGATCGGGGAGCTGTTTTTT
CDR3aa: CASSQAGGPIGELFF

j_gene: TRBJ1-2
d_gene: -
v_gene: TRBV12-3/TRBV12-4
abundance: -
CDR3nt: TGTGCCAGCAGTTTAGCAGAGGGCTATGGCTACACCTTC
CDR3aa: CASSLAEGYGYTF

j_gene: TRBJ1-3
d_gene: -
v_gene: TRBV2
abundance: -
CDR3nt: TGTGCCAGCAGCGGCGGACGAATGGAGGGCACCATATATTTT
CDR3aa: CASSGGRMEGTIYF

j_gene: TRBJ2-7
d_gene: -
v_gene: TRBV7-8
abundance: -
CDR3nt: TGTGCCAGCAGCCCTGGTCGGGGTTACGAGCAGTACTTC
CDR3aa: CASSPGRGYEQYF

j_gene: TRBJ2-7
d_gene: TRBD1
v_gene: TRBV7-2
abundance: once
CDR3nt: TGTGCCAGCAGCTTAGAGAGCCAGGGGGCATACGAGCAGTACTTC
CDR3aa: CASSLESQGAYEQYF

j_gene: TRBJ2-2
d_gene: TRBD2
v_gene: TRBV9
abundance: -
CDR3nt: TGTGCCAGCAGCCCCCGACTAGCTGTCACCGGGGAGCTGTTTTTT
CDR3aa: CASSPRLAVTGELFF

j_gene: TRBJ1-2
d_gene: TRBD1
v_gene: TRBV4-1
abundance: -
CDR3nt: TGCGCCAGCAGCCCCCGACAGGGTATCTATGGCTACACCTTC
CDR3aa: CASSPRQGIYGYTF

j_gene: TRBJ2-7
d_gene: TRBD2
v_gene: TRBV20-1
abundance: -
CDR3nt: TGCAGTGCTAGTAGCGGGATCGGTTACGAGCAGTACTTC
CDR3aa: CSASSGIGYEQYF

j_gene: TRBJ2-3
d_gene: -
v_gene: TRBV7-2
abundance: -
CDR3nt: TGTGCCAGCACCCCCACGGCGGGGACCACAGATACGCAGTATTTT
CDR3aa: CASTPTAGTTDTQYF

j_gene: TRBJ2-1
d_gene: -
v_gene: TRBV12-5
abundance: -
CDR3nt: TGTGCTAGTGGTTTGCCGCCACGAGTGAACAATGAGCAGTTCTTC
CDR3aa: CASGLPPRVNNEQFF

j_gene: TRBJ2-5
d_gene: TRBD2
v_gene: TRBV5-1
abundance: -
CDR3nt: TGCGCCAGCAGCTTGCCTAGCGGGAACCAAGAGACCCAGTACTTC
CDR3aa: CASSLPSGNQETQYF

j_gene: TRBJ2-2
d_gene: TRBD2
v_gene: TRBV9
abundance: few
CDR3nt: TGTGCCAGCAGCGTAGGAGGACTAGCGGGAGGGACCACCGGGGAGCTGTTTTTT
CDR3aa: CASSVGGLAGGTTGELFF

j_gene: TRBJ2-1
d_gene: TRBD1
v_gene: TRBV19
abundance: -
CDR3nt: TGTGCCAGCACTAGTGGGGACAGAATATACAATGAGCAGTTCTTC
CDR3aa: CASTSGDRIYNEQFF

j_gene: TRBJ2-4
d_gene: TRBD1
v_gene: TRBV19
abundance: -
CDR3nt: TGTGCCAGTGTGGGACAGATCTTAGCCAAAAACATTCAGTACTTC
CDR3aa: CASVGQILAKNIQYF

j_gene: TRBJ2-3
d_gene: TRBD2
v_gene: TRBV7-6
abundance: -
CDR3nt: TGTGCCTCGCAAACTAGCGGGAAAACAGATACGCAGTATTTT
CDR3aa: CASQTSGKTDTQYF

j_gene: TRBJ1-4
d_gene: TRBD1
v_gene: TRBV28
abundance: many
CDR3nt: TGTGCCAGCAGTTTCCCCTCGGGACAGGAGACTTTTAATGAAAAACTGTTTTTT
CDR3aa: CASSFPSGQETFNEKLFF

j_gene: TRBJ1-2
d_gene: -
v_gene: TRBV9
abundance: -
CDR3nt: TGTGCCAGCAGCATACGGACAGCGAGTTTGGGTGGCTACACCTTC
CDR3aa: CASSIRTASLGGYTF

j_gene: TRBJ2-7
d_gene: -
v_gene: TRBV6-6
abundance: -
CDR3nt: TGTGCCAGCGTCGGCCACAGGGAAGCCTACGAGCAGTACTTC
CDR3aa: CASVGHREAYEQYF

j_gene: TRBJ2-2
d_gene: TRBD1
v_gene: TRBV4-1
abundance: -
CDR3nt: TGCGCCAGCAGCCAACGTGGACAGGGGGAAACCGGGGAGCTGTTTTTT
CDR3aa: CASSQRGQGETGELFF